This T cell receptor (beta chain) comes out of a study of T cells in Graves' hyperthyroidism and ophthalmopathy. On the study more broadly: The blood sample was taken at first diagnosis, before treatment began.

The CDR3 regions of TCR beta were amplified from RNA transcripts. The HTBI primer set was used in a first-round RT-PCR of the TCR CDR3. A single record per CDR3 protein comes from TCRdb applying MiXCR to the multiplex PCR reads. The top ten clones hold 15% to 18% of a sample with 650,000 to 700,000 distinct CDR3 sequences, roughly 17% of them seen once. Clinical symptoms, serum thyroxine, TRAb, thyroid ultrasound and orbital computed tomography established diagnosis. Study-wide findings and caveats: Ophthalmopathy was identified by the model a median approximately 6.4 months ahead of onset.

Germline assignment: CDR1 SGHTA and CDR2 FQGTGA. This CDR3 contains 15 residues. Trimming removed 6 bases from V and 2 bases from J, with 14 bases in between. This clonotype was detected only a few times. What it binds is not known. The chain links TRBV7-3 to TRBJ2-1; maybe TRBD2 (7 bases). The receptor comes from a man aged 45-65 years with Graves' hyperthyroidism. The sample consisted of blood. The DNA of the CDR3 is TGTGCCAGCAGTCCTAGGGGGGGTCCCTACAATGAGCAGTTCTTC. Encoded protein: CASSPRGGPYNEQFF.